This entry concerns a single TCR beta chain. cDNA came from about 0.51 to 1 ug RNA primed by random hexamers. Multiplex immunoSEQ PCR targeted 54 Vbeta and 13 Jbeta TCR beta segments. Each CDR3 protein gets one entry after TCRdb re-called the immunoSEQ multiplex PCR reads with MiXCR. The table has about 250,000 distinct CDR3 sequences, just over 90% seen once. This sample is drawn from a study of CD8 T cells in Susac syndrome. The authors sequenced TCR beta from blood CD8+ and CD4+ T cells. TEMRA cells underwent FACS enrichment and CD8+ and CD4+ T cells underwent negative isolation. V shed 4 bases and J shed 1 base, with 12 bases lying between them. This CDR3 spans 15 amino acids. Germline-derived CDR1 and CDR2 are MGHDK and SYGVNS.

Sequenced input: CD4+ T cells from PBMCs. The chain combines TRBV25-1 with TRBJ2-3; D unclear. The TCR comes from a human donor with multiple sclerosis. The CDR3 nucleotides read TGTGCCAGCAGTGTCACCTCGTCGGGCACAGATACGCAGTATTTT. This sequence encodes CASSVTSSGTDTQYF.